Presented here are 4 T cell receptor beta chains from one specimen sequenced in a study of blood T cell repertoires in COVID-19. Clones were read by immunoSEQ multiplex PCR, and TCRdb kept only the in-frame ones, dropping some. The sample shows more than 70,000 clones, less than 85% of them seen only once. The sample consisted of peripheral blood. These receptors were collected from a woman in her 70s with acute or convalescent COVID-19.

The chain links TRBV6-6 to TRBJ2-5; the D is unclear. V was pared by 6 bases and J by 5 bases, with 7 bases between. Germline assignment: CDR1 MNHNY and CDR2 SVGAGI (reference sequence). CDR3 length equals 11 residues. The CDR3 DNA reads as TGTGCCAGCAGCGGGTGGGAGACCCAGTACTTC. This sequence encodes CASSGWETQYF.

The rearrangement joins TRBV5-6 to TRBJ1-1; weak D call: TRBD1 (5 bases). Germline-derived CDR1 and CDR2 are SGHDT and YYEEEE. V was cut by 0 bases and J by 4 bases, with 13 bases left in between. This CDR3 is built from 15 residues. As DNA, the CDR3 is TGTGCCAGCAGCTTGGCCGGGGGGTCAGGCACTGAAGCTTTCTTT. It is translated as CASSLAGGSGTEAFF.

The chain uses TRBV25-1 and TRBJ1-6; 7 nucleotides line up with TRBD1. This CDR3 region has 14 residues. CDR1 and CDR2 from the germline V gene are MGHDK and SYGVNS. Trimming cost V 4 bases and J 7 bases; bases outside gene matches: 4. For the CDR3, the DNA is TGTGCCAGCAGTGCCATAGGGGGCAATTCACCCCTCCACTTT. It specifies CASSAIGGNSPLHF.

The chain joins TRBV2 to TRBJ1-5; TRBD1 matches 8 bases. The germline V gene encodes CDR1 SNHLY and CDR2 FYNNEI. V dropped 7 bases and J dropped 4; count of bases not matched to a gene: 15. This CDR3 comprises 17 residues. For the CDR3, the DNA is TGTGCCAGCACCTCGGACAGGGATCTAATTTCTAATCAGCCCCAGCATTTT. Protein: CASTSDRDLISNQPQHF.